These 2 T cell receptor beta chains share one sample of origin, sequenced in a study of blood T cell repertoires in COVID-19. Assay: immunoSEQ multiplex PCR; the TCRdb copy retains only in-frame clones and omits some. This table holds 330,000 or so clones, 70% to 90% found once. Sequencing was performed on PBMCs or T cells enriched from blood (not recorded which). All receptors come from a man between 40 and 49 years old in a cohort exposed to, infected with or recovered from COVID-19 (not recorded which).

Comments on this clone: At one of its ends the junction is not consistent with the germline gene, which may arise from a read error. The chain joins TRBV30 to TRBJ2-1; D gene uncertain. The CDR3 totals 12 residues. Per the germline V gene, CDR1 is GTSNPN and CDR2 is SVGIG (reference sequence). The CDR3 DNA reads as TGTGCCTGGAGTGTTTCCTTCAATGAGCAGTTCTTC. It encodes CAWSVSFNEQFF.

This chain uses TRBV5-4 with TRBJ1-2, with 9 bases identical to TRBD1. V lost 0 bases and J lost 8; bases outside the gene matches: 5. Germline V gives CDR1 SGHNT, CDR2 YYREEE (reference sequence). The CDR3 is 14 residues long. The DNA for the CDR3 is TGTGCCAGCAGCTTGGAGACAGGGGGTAGGGGCTACACCTTC. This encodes CASSLETGGRGYTF.